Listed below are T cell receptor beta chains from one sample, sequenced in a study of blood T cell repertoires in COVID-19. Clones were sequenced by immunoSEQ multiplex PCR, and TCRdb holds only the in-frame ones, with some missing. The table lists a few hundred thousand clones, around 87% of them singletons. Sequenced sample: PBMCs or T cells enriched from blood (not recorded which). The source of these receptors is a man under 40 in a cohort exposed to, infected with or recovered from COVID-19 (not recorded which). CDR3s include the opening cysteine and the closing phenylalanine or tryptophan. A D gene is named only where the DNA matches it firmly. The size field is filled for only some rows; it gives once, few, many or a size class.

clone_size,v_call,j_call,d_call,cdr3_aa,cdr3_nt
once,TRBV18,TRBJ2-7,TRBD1,CASSEAGTVIHEQYF,TGTGCCAGCTCAGAGGCCGGGACAGTTATTCACGAGCAGTACTTC
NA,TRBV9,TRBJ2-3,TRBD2,CASSVALPGRGDTDTQYF,TGTGCCAGCAGCGTAGCTCTTCCCGGGCGGGGGGACACAGATACGCAGTATTTT
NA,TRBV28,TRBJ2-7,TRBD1,CASNLPCRDSDYEQYF,TGTGCCAGCAACCTACCCTGCCGGGACAGTGACTACGAGCAGTACTTC
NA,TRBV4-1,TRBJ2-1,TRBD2,CASSPFPSGRSYNEQFF,TGCGCCAGCAGCCCGTTCCCTAGCGGGAGGAGCTACAATGAGCAGTTCTTC
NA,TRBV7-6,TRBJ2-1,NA,CASSLNIPGQGYNEQFF,TGTGCCAGCAGCTTAAACATCCCGGGACAAGGCTACAATGAGCAGTTCTTC
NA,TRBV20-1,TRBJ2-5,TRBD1,CSASPGTEQETQYF,TGCAGTGCTAGTCCCGGGACAGAGCAAGAGACCCAGTACTTC
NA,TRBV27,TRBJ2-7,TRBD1,CASSLDRGSYEQYF,TGTGCCAGCAGTCTGGACAGGGGGTCCTACGAGCAGTACTTC
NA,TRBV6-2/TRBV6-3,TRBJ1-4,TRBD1,CASSTYRGGNEKLFF,TGTGCCAGCAGTACCTACAGGGGGGGAAATGAAAAACTGTTTTTT
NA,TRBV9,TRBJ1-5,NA,CASSSGAGASNQPQHF,TGTGCCAGCAGCTCTGGAGCGGGGGCCAGCAATCAGCCCCAGCATTTT
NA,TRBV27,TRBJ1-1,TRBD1,CASSRGQPNTEAFF,TGTGCCAGCAGTCGGGGACAGCCGAACACTGAAGCTTTCTTT
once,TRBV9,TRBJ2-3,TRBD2,CASGHSGRGDTQYF,TGTGCCAGCGGCCATAGCGGGAGGGGAGATACGCAGTATTTT
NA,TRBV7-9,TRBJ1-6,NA,CASSSHALSRPDNSPLHF,TGTGCCAGCAGCTCCCACGCCCTGAGCAGGCCGGATAATTCACCCCTCCACTTT
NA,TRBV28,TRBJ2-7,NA,CASSLSIYEQYF,TGTGCCAGCAGTCTAAGTATCTACGAGCAGTACTTC
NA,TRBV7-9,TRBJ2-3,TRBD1,CASSASVPQGVHPDTQYF,TGTGCCAGCAGCGCGAGCGTCCCGCAGGGGGTCCACCCAGATACGCAGTATTTT
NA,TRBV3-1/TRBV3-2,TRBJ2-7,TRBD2,CASSPGLAGAKYEQYF,TGTGCCAGCAGTCCTGGACTAGCGGGAGCCAAGTACGAGCAGTACTTC
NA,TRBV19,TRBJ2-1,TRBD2,CASSTGERLAGEGIGSYNEQFF,TGTGCCAGTAGTACAGGAGAACGACTAGCGGGAGAAGGAATCGGCTCCTACAATGAGCAGTTCTTC
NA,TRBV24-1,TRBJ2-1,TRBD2,CATSDLWEGGNEQFF,TGTGCCACCAGTGATTTATGGGAGGGCGGGAATGAGCAGTTCTTC
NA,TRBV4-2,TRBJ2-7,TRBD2,CASSQALAGVLYEQYF,TGTGCCAGCAGCCAAGCCCTAGCGGGAGTCCTCTACGAGCAGTACTTC
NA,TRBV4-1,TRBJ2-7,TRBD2,CASSPPPAGGAYEQYF,TGCGCCAGCAGCCCCCCGCCCGCGGGAGGGGCCTACGAGCAGTACTTC
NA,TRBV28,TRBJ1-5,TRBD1,CASSWRGLGQPQHF,TGTGCCAGCAGTTGGAGGGGGCTTGGTCAGCCCCAGCATTTT
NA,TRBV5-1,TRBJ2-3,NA,CASSLAGAGGGDTQYF,TGCGCCAGCAGCTTGGCGGGAGCAGGAGGGGGCGATACGCAGTATTTT
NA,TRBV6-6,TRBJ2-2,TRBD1,CASSLPGGVWTGELFF,TGTGCCAGCAGCCTCCCAGGGGGCGTATGGACCGGGGAGCTGTTTTTT
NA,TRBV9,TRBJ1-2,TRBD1,CASRDYRTGSYGYTF,TGTGCCAGCAGAGATTATCGGACAGGGAGTTATGGCTACACCTTC
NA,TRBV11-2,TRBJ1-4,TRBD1,CASSLGYRDRTRIYEKLFF,TGTGCCAGCAGCTTAGGCTATCGGGACAGGACACGAATATACGAAAAACTGTTTTTT
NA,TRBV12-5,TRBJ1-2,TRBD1,CASGLDRRPLPGQLDKGYTF,TGTGCTAGTGGTTTGGATCGACGCCCACTACCGGGACAGCTAGATAAGGGCTACACCTTC
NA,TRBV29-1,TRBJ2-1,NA,CSVETSRIGQFF,TGCAGCGTTGAAACCTCGAGGATCGGGCAGTTCTTC
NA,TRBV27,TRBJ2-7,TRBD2,CASSVAGDFSYEQYF,TGTGCCAGCAGCGTAGCGGGTGATTTCTCCTACGAGCAGTACTTC
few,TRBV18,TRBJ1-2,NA,CASSPKGASGYTF,TGTGCCAGCTCACCAAAGGGAGCCTCTGGCTACACCTTC
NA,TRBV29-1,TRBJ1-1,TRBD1,CSVETGGGTEAFF,TGCAGCGTTGAAACAGGGGGCGGCACTGAAGCTTTCTTT
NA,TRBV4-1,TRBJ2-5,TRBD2,CASSQGEASGIETQYF,TGCGCCAGCAGCCAAGGAGAAGCTAGCGGGATAGAGACCCAGTACTTC
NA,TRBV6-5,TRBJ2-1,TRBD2,CASSYSGTSVDEQFF,TGTGCCAGCAGTTATTCCGGGACTAGCGTCGATGAGCAGTTCTTC
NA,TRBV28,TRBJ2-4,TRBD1,CASSPPDRKNIQYF,TGTGCCAGCAGCCCCCCGGACAGGAAAAACATTCAGTACTTC
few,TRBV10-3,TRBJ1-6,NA,CAIRDSHNSPLHF,TGTGCCATCAGGGACAGCCATAATTCACCCCTCCACTTT
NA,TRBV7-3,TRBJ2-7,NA,CASSLTGGEQYF,TGTGCCAGCAGCTTAACAGGGGGCGAGCAGTACTTC
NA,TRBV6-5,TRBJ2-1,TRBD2,CASRLAGGKQFF,TGTGCCAGCAGATTAGCGGGAGGGAAGCAGTTCTTC
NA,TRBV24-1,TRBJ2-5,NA,CATSDLVGRGPQETQYF,TGTGCCACCAGTGATTTGGTTGGCAGGGGACCTCAAGAGACCCAGTACTTC
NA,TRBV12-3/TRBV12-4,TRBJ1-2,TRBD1,CASRSGTGGPTF,TGTGCCAGCAGATCCGGGACAGGGGGCCCCACCTTC
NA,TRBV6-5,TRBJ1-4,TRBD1,CASRWTGDEKLFF,TGTGCCAGCAGGTGGACAGGTGACGAAAAACTGTTTTTT
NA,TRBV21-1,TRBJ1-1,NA,CASSMHGTAEMNTEAFF,TGTGCCAGCTCTATGCATGGGACAGCCGAGATGAACACTGAAGCTTTCTTT
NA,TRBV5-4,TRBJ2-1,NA,CASSPGGNSYNEQFF,TGTGCCAGCAGCCCAGGGGGGAACTCCTACAATGAGCAGTTCTTC
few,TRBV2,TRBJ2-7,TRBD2,CASRFQGLAGAGEQYF,TGTGCCAGCAGATTCCAGGGACTAGCGGGAGCCGGCGAGCAGTACTTC
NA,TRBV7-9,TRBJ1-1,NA,CASSFQNTEAFF,TGTGCCAGCAGCTTCCAGAACACTGAAGCTTTCTTT
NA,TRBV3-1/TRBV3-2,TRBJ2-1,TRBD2,CASSQANGGGEQFF,TGTGCCAGCAGCCAAGCGAACGGGGGGGGTGAGCAGTTCTTC
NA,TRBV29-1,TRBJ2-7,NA,CSVAWSGWGEQYF,TGCAGCGTCGCCTGGTCAGGGTGGGGCGAGCAGTACTTC
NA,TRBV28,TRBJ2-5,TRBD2,CASSLWGSGSQETQYF,TGTGCCAGCAGTTTATGGGGTAGCGGGAGTCAAGAGACCCAGTACTTC
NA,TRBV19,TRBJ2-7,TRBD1,CASSAAAGTAYEQYF,TGTGCCAGTAGTGCCGCCGCCGGGACAGCGTACGAGCAGTACTTC
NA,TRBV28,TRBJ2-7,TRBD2,CPSGRADEQYF,TGTCCTAGCGGGAGGGCGGACGAGCAGTACTTC
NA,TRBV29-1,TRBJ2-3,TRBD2,CSAGGANTDTQYF,TGCAGCGCGGGGGGGGCAAACACAGATACGCAGTATTTT
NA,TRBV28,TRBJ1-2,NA,CASSQDSNYGYTF,TGTGCCAGCAGCCAGGACAGCAACTATGGCTACACCTTC
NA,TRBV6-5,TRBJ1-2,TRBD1,CASSYLDRANYGYTF,TGTGCCAGCAGTTACCTGGACAGGGCTAACTATGGCTACACCTTC
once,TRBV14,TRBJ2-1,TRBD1,CASSQTRQGAQFF,TGTGCCAGCAGCCAAACCCGACAGGGGGCGCAGTTCTTC